A selection of T cell receptor beta chains follows, all from one sample in a study of esophageal squamous cell carcinoma under preoperative chemotherapy. Each CDR3 protein is one row after TCRdb ran MiXCR on the PCR reads. The table has 30,000 to 35,000 distinct CDR3 sequences, 52% seen once. This specimen was collected from a patient given preoperative chemotherapy. Receptors originate from a human donor with esophageal squamous cell carcinoma. The donor label of this sample is uncertain. Each CDR3 is given with its conserved first and last residue. D genes are given only for firm matches. Not every row has a clone size; where given, it reads once, few, many or a size class.

TRBJ2-7 TRBD2 many TRBV7-2 TGTGCCAGCAGCCCGGGACTAGCGGGGGTTGAGCAGTACTTC CASSPGLAGVEQYF
TRBJ2-1 . . TRBV7-3 TGTGCCAGCAGCCGGGACGCGGCCTCCTACAATGAGCAGTTCTTC CASSRDAASYNEQFF
TRBJ2-7 TRBD1 . TRBV11-2 TGTGCCAGCAGCCAGGACAGGCTGGACGAGCAGTACTTC CASSQDRLDEQYF
TRBJ1-2 . many TRBV7-8 TGTGCCAGCAGCTTAGTCGGGGGGCCTAACTATGGCTACACCTTC CASSLVGGPNYGYTF
TRBJ1-1 . . TRBV13 TGTGCCAGCAGCCCGGACGTGAACACTGAAGCTTTCTTT CASSPDVNTEAFF
TRBJ2-1 . . TRBV7-8 TGTGCCAGCAGCTTAGCGCTGCGGACAATAAGCTCCTACAATGAGCAGTTCTTC CASSLALRTISSYNEQFF
TRBJ1-1 TRBD1 few TRBV4-1 TGCGCCAGCAGCCTCCCCGGGACAGGGCCCACTGAAGCTTTCTTT CASSLPGTGPTEAFF
TRBJ2-5 . few TRBV7-9 TGTGCCAGCGGGAGCGGTGAGACCCAGTACTTC CASGSGETQYF
TRBJ2-5 TRBD1 few TRBV7-9 TGTGCCAGCAGCGTGGACAGGGGGCGTATCGAGACCCAGTACTTC CASSVDRGRIETQYF
TRBJ2-4 . . TRBV10-3 TGTGCCATCCGCGAGTCGGGGCGGGGAGCCACGGACATTCAGTATTTC CAIRESGRGATDIQYF
TRBJ1-1 . . TRBV12-3/TRBV12-4 TGTGCCAGCAGTTTTCTTGTGAACACTGAAGCTTTCTTT CASSFLVNTEAFF
TRBJ2-4 . . TRBV7-2 TGTGGCAGCAGCCCGGGACTGGGAAACAAAGATACGCAGTACTTC CGSSPGLGNKDTQYF
TRBJ2-3 TRBD2 . TRBV19 TGTGCCAGTGCCACTCTCCCGGGGGGGAGCACAGATACGCAGTATTTT CASATLPGGSTDTQYF
TRBJ2-5 TRBD1 . TRBV5-6 TGTGCCAGCAGCGGCAGGGGGACCGAGACCCAGTACTTC CASSGRGTETQYF
TRBJ2-3 TRBD2 . TRBV7-6 TGTGCGGGCATCTCGGGGGGGGTCCCAGATACCCAGTATTTT CAGISGGVPDTQYF
TRBJ2-5 . many TRBV6-1 TGTGCCAGCAGCCCCACGCTCGGGGCCGCGGGGGAGACCCAGTACTTC CASSPTLGAAGETQYF
TRBJ2-3 . . TRBV7-3 TGTGCCAGCAGCCGCAAACTGGGGCTGGGAGCCAGAGATATGCAGTATTTT CASSRKLGLGARDMQYF
TRBJ2-7 . many TRBV11-1 TGTGCCAGCAGCTTAGCAATGCAGGGAGAGCAGTACTTC CASSLAMQGEQYF
TRBJ2-3 TRBD2 . TRBV19 TGTGCCAGTAGACAGACTAGCGGGGGAAAAGATACGCAGTATTTT CASRQTSGGKDTQYF
TRBJ1-6 TRBD1 many TRBV7-8 TGTGCCAGCAGCTTGGGGGGACAGCATAATTCACCCCTCCACTTT CASSLGGQHNSPLHF
TRBJ2-5 . . TRBV12-3/TRBV12-4 TGTGCCAGCAGTTTAAAAGAGACCCAGTACTTC CASSLKETQYF
TRBJ2-5 TRBD2 . TRBV7-8 TGTGCCAGCAGCCCCTGGGAGGGAGCGGGGGGAGCTGGAGAGACGCAGTACTTT CASSPWEGAGGAGETQYF
TRBJ2-1 . . TRBV6-4 TGTGCCACCGCCTCAGGGGAAGGCAATGAGCAGTTCTTC CATASGEGNEQFF
TRBJ1-2 . . TRBV6-1 TGTGCCAGCAGTGAACAGGGCTATGGCTACACCTTC CASSEQGYGYTF
TRBJ2-7 TRBD1 many TRBV7-6 TGTGCCAGCAGCTTAGGAGGACAGGGGGGCTACGAGCAGTACTTC CASSLGGQGGYEQYF
TRBJ2-1 TRBD2 few TRBV6-5 TGTGCCAGCAGTTACGGCGGGAGGGTGGTCAATGAGCAGTTCTTC CASSYGGRVVNEQFF
TRBJ2-1 TRBD2 many TRBV6-5 TGTGCCAGCAGTTATGTAGCGGGGGGGCCAGGGGAGCAGTTCTTC CASSYVAGGPGEQFF
TRBJ2-1 . medium-sized TRBV7-2 TGTGCCAGCAGCTTAGAACCTAGTAACAATGAGCAGTTCTTC CASSLEPSNNEQFF
TRBJ2-2 TRBD2 . TRBV11-3 TGTGCCAGCAGCGGCGGGAGTGACACCGGGGAGCTGTTTTTT CASSGGSDTGELFF
TRBJ2-1 . . TRBV5-4 TGTGCCAGCACCTTTGACAATGAGCAGTTCTTC CASTFDNEQFF
TRBJ2-3 TRBD2 few TRBV7-3 TGTGCCAGCAGCGTCGAGCTGGGGCGGGGGGATGGAGAGACGCAGTATTTT CASSVELGRGDGETQYF
TRBJ2-7 TRBD2 large TRBV11-3 TGTGCCAGCAGTAAGCGGGGGATACACGAGCAGTACTTC CASSKRGIHEQYF
TRBJ2-1 . many TRBV27 TGTGCCAGCAGCAGGACAGCTAATTATGAGCAGTTCTTC CASSRTANYEQFF
TRBJ2-5 TRBD2 . TRBV7-2 TGTGCGGGGCGCGGGGGTCGAGCCCAAGAGACCCAGTACTTC CAGRGGRAQETQYF
TRBJ2-2 . . TRBV12-3/TRBV12-4 TGTGCCAGCAGTTTAGCGTCGCGTCTCCGGGCGGCGAGCACAGGGAAGCTGTTTTTT CASSLASRLRAASTGKLFF
TRBJ2-1 . . TRBV7-9 TGTGCCAGCAGCTTAATGGAGACCCAGTTCTTC CASSLMETQFF
TRBJ1-4 . once TRBV12-3/TRBV12-4 TGTGCCAGCAGTTCAGGCGGCGGGGACGAAAAACTGTTTTTT CASSSGGGDEKLFF
TRBJ2-1 . . TRBV11-2 TGTGCCAGCAGCTTAGATCGCTTACAGTTCTTC CASSLDRLQFF
TRBJ1-3 . few TRBV6-1 TGTGCCAGCAGTGTAGGGGCAGGTCTCAGCTCTGGAAACACCATATATTTT CASSVGAGLSSGNTIYF
TRBJ2-3 . once TRBV6-1 TGTGCCACGGGTGAAGTAGGCAAAGATACTCAGTATTTC CATGEVGKDTQYF
TRBJ2-3 . . TRBV7-2 TGTGCCAGCATCCTGGGCCTCCAGGCCGTGAGCTCCGAGACGCGGTATTTT CASILGLQAVSSETRYF
TRBJ2-7 TRBD2 . TRBV7-2 TGTGCCAGCGGCTCGGCGCGGGGGGCCAAAAATACGCAGTACTTC CASGSARGAKNTQYF
TRBJ2-3 TRBD2 . TRBV6-1 TGTGCCAGCACCTCGCCTAGCGGGATAACAGATACGCAGTATTTT CASTSPSGITDTQYF
TRBJ2-5 . medium-sized TRBV7-6 TGTGCCAGCAGCATCGGACAGTTGGAGACCCAGTACTTC CASSIGQLETQYF
TRBJ2-2 . once TRBV7-8 TGTGCCAGCAGCCGCCTACGGGGGGCGAACACCGGGGCGCTGTATTTT CASSRLRGANTGALYF
TRBJ2-4 . . TRBV11-2 TGTGCCAGCAGTTCAACCATTTCGACAGGATGGAACATTCAGTACTTC CASSSTISTGWNIQYF
TRBJ1-1 . . TRBV5-5 TGTGCCAGCAGCACCGGGCCCATGAGGACTGAAGCTTTCTTT CASSTGPMRTEAFF
TRBJ2-4 TRBD2 . TRBV7-2 TGTGCGGGGAGCGGGGTGCGTGAGCAAGAGACTCAGTACTTC CAGSGVREQETQYF
TRBJ2-4 TRBD1 few TRBV5-4 TGTGCCAGCAGCGTGGGGACAGGTGGAGACATTCAGTACTTC CASSVGTGGDIQYF
TRBJ2-1 . . TRBV6-1 TGTGCCAGCAGTACCCCAACCCGCGGCCAAGAGACCCAGTTCTTC CASSTPTRGQETQFF
TRBJ2-3 TRBD2 . TRBV7-3 TGTGCCAGCAGCCGCGACCCGGGGCGGGGGGCCAAAGACATGCAGTATTTT CASSRDPGRGAKDMQYF
TRBJ2-3 . . TRBV6-5 TGTGCCAGCCGTTTCTCGGGGCAGAGCGGCAAAGATACGCAGTATTTC CASRFSGQSGKDTQYF
TRBJ2-1 TRBD1 . TRBV6-1 TGTGCCAGCAAACCGGGACAGGGAACCTACAATGAGCAGTTCTTC CASKPGQGTYNEQFF
TRBJ2-5 TRBD2 once TRBV7-2 TGTGCGAGCAGCGGGGGCCGTGCCCAAAAGACCCAGTACTTC CASSGGRAQKTQYF